These 22 T cell receptor beta chains came from one sample sequenced in a study of blood T cell repertoires in COVID-19. TCRdb keeps only in-frame clones here, not all; method: immunoSEQ multiplex PCR. The sample holds about 140,000 clones, about 87% seen once. Sequencing input: peripheral blood. The origin of the receptors is a human donor with COVID-19, enrolled during active disease. The donor label of this sample is uncertain.

For the CDR3, the DNA is TGTGCCAGCAGTTTTGCAGGGGATACTGAAGCTTTCTTT. Translation: CASSFAGDTEAFF. This sequence joins TRBV12-3 or TRBV12-4 and TRBJ1-1; TRBD1 is a possible D gene (6 bases). Trimming left V 3 bases short and J 5 bases short, with 10 bases between. The CDR3 is 13 residues long.

V usage is TRBV6-6 and J usage is TRBJ1-2; a possible D gene is TRBD1 (5 bases). V lost 5 bases, J lost 4 bases, and 11 bases lay in between. The CDR3 is 13 amino acids. Germline lookup yields CDR1 MNHNY and CDR2 SVGAGI (reference sequence). The CDR3 DNA reads TGTGCCAGCAGTATTTCGGGGGGCTATGGCTACACCTTC. Amino acids: CASSISGGYGYTF.

This rearrangement joins TRBV12-3 or TRBV12-4 to TRBJ1-5; 9 bases fit TRBD1. The CDR3 has 12 amino acids. V gave up 6 bases and J gave up 9 bases; unmatched junction bases: 3. CDR3 sequence: CASSRDRAPQHF. The DNA of the CDR3 is TGTGCCAGCAGCCGGGACAGGGCGCCCCAGCATTTT.

The chain links TRBV6-5 to TRBJ2-7; possibly TRBD1 for D (5 bases). Germline CDR1 reads MNHEY; CDR2 reads SVGAGI. V lost 2 bases and J lost 0, with 11 bases in between. The CDR3 is 15 residues long. This chain's CDR3 is CASSYDSQASYEQYF. The CDR3 coding sequence is TGTGCCAGCAGTTACGATTCACAGGCCTCCTACGAGCAGTACTTC.

The chain employs TRBV5-4 and TRBJ2-1, with 8 nucleotides matching TRBD1. Germline V gene lookup returns CDR1 SGHNT and CDR2 YYREEE (reference sequence). The junction had 5 bases not matched to a gene; V was cut back by 0 bases and J by 0 bases. This CDR3 is 17 amino acids long. The CDR3 loop is CASSLDETGGSYNEQFF. CDR3 nucleotides: TGTGCCAGCAGCTTGGACGAAACAGGGGGCTCCTACAATGAGCAGTTCTTC. The full variable domain, completed using reference TRBV5-4 and TRBJ2-1, is ETGVTQSPTHLIKTRGQQVTLRCSSQSGHNTVSWYQQALGQGPQFIFQYYREEENGRGNFPPRFSGLQFPNYSSELNVNALELDDSALYLCASSLDETGGSYNEQFFGPGTRLTVL.

To note about this clone: Other DNA sequences in this sample translate to the same CDR3. The chain employs TRBV6-1 and TRBJ2-5; 11 nucleotides line up with TRBD1. The CDR3 totals 15 residues. V lost 0 bases, J lost 4 bases, and 1 base stayed unmatched. Germline loops: CDR1 MNHNS, CDR2 SASEGT. The CDR3 spells CASSEAGTGGETQYF. CDR3 coding DNA: TGTGCCAGCAGTGAAGCTGGGACAGGGGGAGAGACCCAGTACTTC.

This clone has a single count. In nucleotides, the CDR3 is TGCGCCAGCAGCGGACAGGGTTCTCTAACTGGAAACACCATATATTTT. Protein sequence: CASSGQGSLTGNTIYF. The chain uses TRBV5-1 and TRBJ1-3; 8 nucleotides match TRBD1. CDR3 length: 16 residues. After removal of 4 bases from V and 2 bases from J, the junction contained 8 bases not matched to a gene. Germline V gene sequence: CDR1 SGHRS, CDR2 YFSETQ.

This chain links TRBV11-3 with TRBJ1-1; possibly TRBD1 for D (5 bases). The CDR3 runs to 12 residues. V gave up 3 bases and J gave up 5 bases, with 7 bases separating them. The germline V gene encodes CDR1 SGHNT and CDR2 YENEEA. The chain's CDR3 is CASSFRGTEAFF. As DNA, the CDR3 is TGTGCCAGCAGCTTCCGGGGGACTGAAGCTTTCTTT.

The chain is built from TRBV4-2 and TRBJ1-1; D remains ambiguous. Trimming shortened V by 0 bases and J by 4 bases, and 15 bases separated the two germline ends. Germline V gene lookup returns CDR1 LGHNA and CDR2 YNFKEQ. The CDR3 runs to 16 residues. The CDR3 DNA is TGTGCCAGCAGCCAAGAAGTTAGAGGGTCGGGCACTGAAGCTTTCTTT. This encodes CASSQEVRGSGTEAFF.

The V and J genes are TRBV10-2 and TRBJ2-7; TRBD1 matches 9 bases. After removal of 6 bases from V and 1 base from J, the junction contained 7 bases not matched to a gene. In germline, CDR1 is WSHSY, CDR2 SAAADI. The CDR3 extends over 15 amino acids. The CDR3 sequence: CASRDGTGFSYEQYF. CDR3 in DNA: TGCGCCAGCAGAGACGGGACAGGGTTTTCCTACGAGCAGTACTTC.

This chain joins TRBV18 and TRBJ1-6, with TRBD1 identical over 7 bases. Germline V gene sequence: CDR1 KGHSH, CDR2 LQKENI. The V segment lost 2 bases and the J segment 7 bases; nucleotides outside the gene matches: 8. The CDR3 sequence is 16 residues long. The CDR3 protein is CASSPTNDRVNSPLHF. CDR3 nucleotide sequence: TGTGCCAGCTCACCAACCAACGACAGGGTAAATTCACCCCTCCACTTT.

The genes are TRBV19 and TRBJ2-2; 8 bases line up with TRBD1. The ends lost 4 bases at V and 5 bases at J; junction bases unmatched: 15. This CDR3 is 18 amino acids long. CDR1 LNHDA and CDR2 SQIVND come from the germline V gene (reference sequence). CDR3 residues: CASSKADRALSLTGELFF. The CDR3 nucleotides read TGTGCCAGTAGTAAGGCGGACAGGGCTTTGTCCTTAACCGGGGAGCTGTTTTTT. Full variable domain (remainder filled in from reference TRBV19 and TRBJ2-2): DGGITQSPKYLFRKEGQNVTLSCEQNLNHDAMYWYRQDPGQGLRLIYYSQIVNDFQKGDIAEGYSVSREKKESFPLTVTSAQKNPTAFYLCASSKADRALSLTGELFFGEGSRLTVL.

The rearrangement links TRBV7-9 to TRBJ2-3; TRBD2 might be the D (6 bases). From germline, CDR1 is SEHNR and CDR2 FQNEAQ (reference sequence). V dropped 11 bases and J dropped 0 bases, with 12 bases sitting between them. The CDR3 sequence is 13 residues long. For the CDR3, the DNA is TGTGCCTGCGGGACTCCCAGCACAGATACGCAGTATTTT. Amino acids: CACGTPSTDTQYF.

This clone was counted a single time. V usage is TRBV6-6 and J usage is TRBJ1-3; possible D gene TRBD1, 6 bases. The length of the CDR3 is 12 residues. The V end was cut by 8 bases, the J end by 2 bases, with 7 bases between. Germline V gene sequence: CDR1 MNHNY, CDR2 SVGAGI (reference sequence). The CDR3 is CASGTTGNTIYF. The CDR3 DNA reads TGTGCCAGCGGGACAACTGGAAACACCATATATTTT.

V and J are TRBV5-1 and TRBJ1-1, with TRBD1 matching 8 bases. The CDR3 runs 13 residues. The junction had 0 bases not matched to a gene; V was cut back by 0 bases and J by 5 bases. Germline CDR1 is SGHRS and CDR2 is YFSETQ. CDR3 coding DNA: TGCGCCAGCAGCTTGGGGACAGGGACTGAAGCTTTCTTT. This gives the protein CASSLGTGTEAFF.

The chain joins TRBV7-2 to TRBJ2-1; TRBD2 agrees at 10 bases. V trimming: 6 bases; J trimming: 10 bases; junction bases outside the gene matches: 12. The CDR3 has 15 amino acids. Germline values: CDR1 SGHTA, CDR2 FQGNSA. The CDR3 nucleotides read TGTGCCAGCAGTCCTCTAGCGGGGGCCACTTGGGAGCAGTTCTTC. Translating gives CASSPLAGATWEQFF.

This clone was detected a few times. This rearrangement joins TRBV10-3 to TRBJ2-3; 8 nucleotides align to TRBD2. V trimming: 2 bases; J trimming: 5 bases; junction bases outside the gene matches: 0. Looked up from germline, CDR1 is ENHRY and CDR2 is SYGVKD. The CDR3 runs to 13 residues. For the CDR3, the DNA is TGTGCCATCAGTGAGCTAGCGGGAGATACGCAGTATTTT. Protein product: CAISELAGDTQYF.

The chain combines TRBV11-2 with TRBJ1-1; no definite D call. Germline loops: CDR1 SGHAT, CDR2 FQNNGV. V was cut by 3 bases and J by 2 bases, with 7 bases left in between. This CDR3 contains 13 residues. The CDR3 reads CASSLEVNTEAFF. The CDR3 coding sequence is TGTGCCAGCAGCTTGGAGGTTAACACTGAAGCTTTCTTT.

This clone occurred once. The chain's CDR3 is CASSEIASSYNEQFF. DNA for the CDR3: TGTGCCAGCAGTGAAATAGCTTCCTCCTACAATGAGCAGTTCTTC. The chain carries TRBV6-1 and TRBJ2-1; D gene ambiguous. Germline CDR1 is MNHNS and CDR2 is SASEGT. V lost 2 bases and J 0 bases, leaving 8 bases between the germline ends. The length of the CDR3 is 15 residues.

The rearrangement uses TRBV18 and TRBJ2-3; the match to TRBD1 covers 7 bases. The CDR3 totals 16 residues. Germline V gene sequence: CDR1 KGHSH, CDR2 LQKENI. V gave up 5 bases and J gave up 3 bases; unmatched junction bases: 11. In nucleotides, the CDR3 is TGTGCCAGCTCAGCACGCGTGGGCAGGGGGACAGATACGCAGTATTTT. Translated: CASSARVGRGTDTQYF.

This sequence joins TRBV28 and TRBJ2-7; no reliable D call. Germline V gene data show CDR1 as MDHEN and CDR2 as SYDVKM. The V and J ends lost 6 bases and 5 bases respectively, with 8 bases between them. CDR3 size: 11 residues. CDR3 bases: TGTGCCAGCAGCCTAGTCAACGAGCAGTACTTC. Its translation: CASSLVNEQYF.

The J gene is TRBJ1-6, the V gene TRBV11-1; tentatively, D is TRBD1 (6 bases). The CDR3 is 16 amino acids. V lost 3 bases and J lost 2, with 11 bases in between. From germline, CDR1 is SGHAT and CDR2 FQDESV (reference sequence). DNA of the CDR3: TGTGCCAGCAGCTTGGCCGGGACAACCTATAATTCACCCCTCCACTTT. It yields the protein CASSLAGTTYNSPLHF.